The source of this TCR beta chain is a study of beta chain features in type 1 diabetes. Study-level points and caveats: TCRB CDR3 length was moderately but significantly reduced in all four CD4+ subsets of Type 1 diabetes patients. A possible short-template PCR bias applies equally to patients and controls. Cells expressing TCR highly could be over-represented by cDNA sequencing. More deletions and fewer insertions at VDJ junctions were seen in type 1 diabetes patients.

Isolated RNA was reverse transcribed in full, so expressed TCRB transcripts were sequenced. Libraries were prepared by immunoSEQ multiplex PCR; TCRdb keeps only in-frame clonotypes and omits some of them. The sample lists about 450,000 clones; roughly an eighth were seen once. The CDR3 has 16 amino acids. The ends were cut back, 1 base at V and 6 bases at J, with 16 bases in the middle. Germline-derived CDR1 and CDR2 are SGHTA and FQGNSA. As to this clone: Its cognate antigen is unknown.

Sequenced sample: naive CD4+ T cells from blood. The J gene is TRBJ2-4, the V gene TRBV7-2; D may be TRBD1 (6 bases). The sequence was obtained from a woman between 18 and 29 years old in good health. DNA for the CDR3: TGTGCCAGCAGCTTAGAGGGTGGGACAATAAGAAACATTCAGTACTTC. Amino acids: CASSLEGGTIRNIQYF.